Each of the 23 T cell receptor beta chains below was sequenced from the same sample in a study of T cell responses to AZD1222 COVID-19 vaccine. The assay was immunoSEQ multiplex PCR, and TCRdb's table has in-frame clones only and misses some. Among around 88,000 clones listed, about nine tenths were seen once. The sequencing here drew on peripheral blood, taken on day 0 of AZD1222 vaccination. These TCRs come from an adult in good health.

The rearrangement uses TRBV18 and TRBJ2-7, with TRBD2 as a possible D gene (6 bases). The CDR3 has 15 amino acids. Germline V gives CDR1 KGHSH, CDR2 LQKENI. Trimming cost V 2 bases and J 6 bases, with 17 bases left between them. DNA of the CDR3: TGTGCCAGCTCACCAAGGGGCGGGGTATCCATCGAGCAGTACTTC. Translating it yields CASSPRGGVSIEQYF.

This clone has only a few counts. V and J are TRBV7-8 and TRBJ2-1, with 9 bases lining up with TRBD2. This CDR3 is 15 amino acids long. The germline CDR1 and CDR2 sequences are SGHVS and FQNEAQ. Trimming took 4 bases from V and 0 from J; bases not matched to a gene: 1. The CDR3 DNA reads as TGTGCCAGCAGCTCGACTAGCGGCTCCTACAATGAGCAGTTCTTC. It encodes CASSSTSGSYNEQFF.

The chain employs TRBV7-3 and TRBJ2-5; TRBD2 matches 11 bases. The junction had 6 bases not matched to a gene; V was cut back by 8 bases and J by 1 base. From germline, CDR1 is SGHTA and CDR2 FQGTGA. The CDR3 spans 15 residues. The CDR3 is CASQRLAGPQETQYF. In DNA form, the CDR3 reads TGTGCCAGCCAACGACTAGCGGGGCCCCAAGAGACCCAGTACTTC.

V is TRBV6-5 and J is TRBJ1-1; 10 positions agree with TRBD1. The CDR3 extends over 15 amino acids. V shed 0 bases, J shed 6 bases, and the junction held 4 bases outside the gene matches. Germline CDR1 is MNHEY and CDR2 is SVGAGI. CDR3 bases: TGTGCCAGCAGTTACTCGGGACAGGGGAGGGCTGAAGCTTTCTTT. This codes for CASSYSGQGRAEAFF.

The chain uses TRBV3-1 (or the pseudogene TRBV3-2) and TRBJ1-4; no clear D. The germline V gene encodes CDR1 LGHDT and CDR2 YNNKEL (reference sequence). Trimming removed 5 bases at V and 2 bases at J, with 18 bases between. The CDR3 loop spans 17 amino acids. In DNA, the CDR3 is TGTGCCAGCAGCTTAAACCCGCGTGCTGGCACTAATGAAAAACTGTTTTTT. This encodes CASSLNPRAGTNEKLFF.

The V and J genes are TRBV29-1 and TRBJ1-1, with 7 bases identical to TRBD1. This CDR3 is built from 13 residues. Germline V lookup: CDR1 SQVTM, CDR2 ANQGSEA. The ends lost 7 bases at V and 3 bases at J; junction bases unmatched: 8. CDR3 sequence reads: CSALGQTYTEAFF. For the CDR3, the DNA is TGCAGCGCCTTGGGACAGACATACACTGAAGCTTTCTTT. Together with reference TRBV29-1 and TRBJ1-1, the CDR3 gives the full variable domain: SAVISQKPSRDICQRGTSLTIQCQVDSQVTMMFWYRQQPGQSLTLIATANQGSEATYESGFVIDKFPISRPNLTFSTLTVSNMSPEDSSIYLCSALGQTYTEAFFGQGTRLTVV.

This clone was recorded once. V usage is TRBV19 and J usage is TRBJ1-5; no definite D call. The V and J ends lost 6 bases and 6 bases respectively, with 12 bases between them. Germline V lookup: CDR1 LNHDA, CDR2 SQIVND (reference sequence). CDR3 length: 13 amino acids. The DNA of the CDR3 is TGTGCCAGTAGGAAGGGAGTGGGTCAGCCCCAGCATTTT. It translates to CASRKGVGQPQHF. Using reference TRBV19 and TRBJ1-5 for the parts outside the CDR3, the full variable domain is DGGITQSPKYLFRKEGQNVTLSCEQNLNHDAMYWYRQDPGQGLRLIYYSQIVNDFQKGDIAEGYSVSREKKESFPLTVTSAQKNPTAFYLCASRKGVGQPQHFGDGTRLSIL.

The genes are TRBV9 and TRBJ2-7; TRBD1 matches at 7 bases. Looked up from germline, CDR1 is SGDLS and CDR2 is YYNGEE. The CDR3 sequence is 13 residues long. Losses at the gene ends were 0 bases for V and 6 bases for J; bases not matched to a gene: 3. The CDR3 here is CASSVAGGGEQYF. CDR3 in DNA: TGTGCCAGCAGCGTAGCAGGGGGTGGCGAGCAGTACTTC.

This chain connects TRBV2 to TRBJ2-5, with 11 bases lining up with TRBD1. Germline V gene data show CDR1 as SNHLY and CDR2 as FYNNEI. V lost 5 bases, J lost 4 bases, and 12 bases stayed unmatched. This CDR3 has 17 residues. CDR3: CASSSQTGTGGSETQYF. The CDR3 region has the DNA TGTGCCAGCAGTAGTCAGACCGGGACAGGGGGTTCAGAGACCCAGTACTTC.

This clone was counted a single time. J is TRBJ1-6 and V is TRBV3-1 (or the pseudogene TRBV3-2); TRBD1 matches 9 bases. V lost 4 bases and J lost 9; bases outside the gene matches: 10. The germline V gene encodes CDR1 LGHDT and CDR2 YNNKEL (reference sequence). This CDR3 spans 16 amino acids. The CDR3 region is CASSPRDRAVGSPLHF. Written as DNA, the CDR3 is TGTGCCAGCAGCCCCCGGGACAGGGCGGTGGGTTCACCCCTCCACTTT.

On this clone: An end of the junction does not agree with germline; a read error may underlie this. This chain links TRBV6-2 or TRBV6-3 with TRBJ2-1; 10 nucleotides match TRBD2. The germline gives CDR1 MNHEY, CDR2 SVGEGT. The CDR3 runs to 18 residues. The CDR3: CASTYGLAGVAFYNEQFF. CDR3 DNA: TGTGCCAGCACTTACGGTCTAGCGGGAGTAGCGTTTTACAATGAGCAGTTCTTC.

The chain has TRBV28 and TRBJ1-1, with TRBD1 as a possible D gene (6 bases). This CDR3 has 13 amino acids. Per the germline V gene, CDR1 is MDHEN and CDR2 is SYDVKM. V gave up 8 bases and J gave up 4 bases, with 14 bases separating them. This CDR3 is CASARGASTEAFF. CDR3 bases: TGTGCCAGCGCGAGGGGGGCTAGCACTGAAGCTTTCTTT. Full variable domain (rest looked up from reference TRBV28 and TRBJ1-1): DVKVTQSSRYLVKRTGEKVFLECVQDMDHENMFWYRQDPGLGLRLIYFSYDVKMKEKGDIPEGYSVSREKKERFSLILESASTNQTSMYLCASARGASTEAFFGQGTRLTVV.

This clone was seen at least ten times. This chain uses TRBV4-1 with TRBJ1-6; D is uncertain. Looked up from germline, CDR1 is MGHRA and CDR2 is YSYEKL. Trimming took off 1 base at V and 10 bases at J, with 26 bases between the two ends. CDR3 length: 19 residues. Here the CDR3 reads CASSQVWGEWWEGYSPLHF. CDR3 nucleotide sequence: TGCGCCAGCAGCCAAGTTTGGGGTGAGTGGTGGGAAGGTTACTCACCCCTCCACTTT.

The CDR3 spells CASRLDRKQDGYTF. As DNA, the CDR3 is TGTGCAAGTCGCCTCGATAGAAAACAGGATGGCTACACCTTC. The chain carries TRBV12-2 and TRBJ1-2; TRBD1 is taken as the D call from the table, unchecked against the DNA. TRBV12-2 is termed a pseudogene. CDR3 length equals 14 residues.

The chain links TRBV27 to TRBJ2-3, with TRBD2 identical over 8 bases. Germline-derived CDR1 and CDR2 are MNHEY and SMNVEV (reference sequence). V lost 1 base, J lost 2 bases, and 8 bases stayed unmatched. This CDR3 has 17 amino acids. In DNA form, the CDR3 reads TGTGCCAGCAGTTTATTGGCGGTAGCGGGGAACACAGATACGCAGTATTTT. Protein: CASSLLAVAGNTDTQYF.

CDR3 DNA: TGTGCCAGCAGCTTGAGTCCAACAGCGACTAATGAAAAACTGTTTTTT. Its translation: CASSLSPTATNEKLFF. This rearrangement joins TRBV5-6 to TRBJ1-4; D remains unclear. The CDR3 loop spans 16 amino acids. Trimming removed 1 base at V and 2 bases at J, with 12 bases between. Germline values: CDR1 SGHDT, CDR2 YYEEEE.

The gene calls are TRBV30 and TRBJ2-1; 8 nucleotides agree with TRBD2. Trimming removed 2 bases from V and 7 bases from J; junction bases left unmatched: 7. CDR3 size: 14 residues. CDR1 is GTSNPN and CDR2 is SVGIG in the germline V gene (reference sequence). CDR3 DNA sequence: TGTGCCTGGAGTCGGGCGGGGGGAGGAAATGAGCAGTTCTTC. This gives the protein CAWSRAGGGNEQFF. The full variable domain, its missing parts supplied by reference TRBV30 and TRBJ2-1, is SQTIHQWPATLVQPVGSPLSLECTVEGTSNPNLYWYRQAAGRGLQLLFYSVGIGQISSEVPQNLSASRPQDRQFILSSKKLLLSDSGFYLCAWSRAGGGNEQFFGPGTRLTVL.

The sample holds a few counts of this clone. The chain joins TRBV11-2 to TRBJ1-6; the match to TRBD1 covers 9 bases. J was trimmed by 4 bases and V by 5 bases; bases with no gene match: 3. The CDR3 totals 15 residues. Germline V gives CDR1 SGHAT, CDR2 FQNNGV. CDR3 amino acids: CASSPGQGYNSPLHF. CDR3 in DNA: TGTGCCAGCAGCCCCGGACAGGGGTATAATTCACCCCTCCACTTT.

The chain combines TRBV10-3 with TRBJ2-3; 7 bases fit TRBD2. This CDR3 contains 14 residues. Germline CDR1 and CDR2: ENHRY and SYGVKD. Trimming removed 9 bases from V and 1 base from J; junction bases left unmatched: 7. DNA of the CDR3: TGTGCCATAAGCAGGGCGGGGGGCACAGATACGCAGTATTTT. It translates to CAISRAGGTDTQYF.

The chain recombines TRBV5-5 with TRBJ1-4; a possible D gene is TRBD1 (6 bases). This CDR3 spans 16 amino acids. V shed 4 bases and J shed 0 bases, with 13 bases lying between them. CDR1 and CDR2 from the germline V gene are SGHKS and YYEKEE (reference sequence). The CDR3 spells CASSQDSLATNEKLFF. CDR3 nucleotides: TGTGCCAGCAGCCAGGACAGTCTCGCAACTAATGAAAAACTGTTTTTT.

The chain joins TRBV7-9 to TRBJ1-1; TRBD1 is a possible D gene (5 bases). Germline lookup yields CDR1 SEHNR and CDR2 FQNEAQ (reference sequence). V was pared by 1 base and J by 6 bases, with 18 bases between. The CDR3 loop spans 16 amino acids. The CDR3 here is CASSLDQRGAISEAFF. CDR3 nucleotides: TGTGCCAGCAGCTTAGATCAAAGAGGGGCCATTTCTGAAGCTTTCTTT.

The chain is built from TRBV6-5 and TRBJ1-2, with 7 bases aligning to TRBD1. Trimming took 7 bases from V and 8 from J; bases not matched to a gene: 13. This CDR3 comprises 14 residues. CDR1 and CDR2 from the germline V gene are MNHEY and SVGAGI. The CDR3 DNA follows: TGTGCCAGCACGGGCCAGGGGGTTATTAACGGCTACACCTTC. Translation gives CASTGQGVINGYTF.

V is TRBV7-2 and J is TRBJ2-7; no clear D gene. The CDR3 runs 13 residues. Germline V gene data show CDR1 as SGHTA and CDR2 as FQGNSA. V lost 5 bases to trimming and J lost 5 bases, with 13 bases between them. The CDR3 loop is CASSLSGAHEQYF. As DNA, the CDR3 is TGTGCCAGCAGCCTCTCAGGAGCCCACGAGCAGTACTTC.